This T cell receptor (beta chain) was captured in a study of tissue T cells after allogeneic stem cell transplantation. Notes on the study in general: In patients and mice, blood and spleen missed much of tissue repertoire.

TCRbeta CDR3 was sequenced at survey depth with template counts. Assay: immunoSEQ multiplex PCR; the TCRdb copy retains only in-frame clones and omits some. The table records 6,000 to 8,500 clones, about 50% of them present only once. On this clone itself: The antigen is not known. Gene names follow the mouse nomenclature. The CDR3 end falls 1 residue outside the read, so it is completed with the germline J gene.

The V gene's germline CDR1 is KGHPV and CDR2 FQNQEV (reference sequence). The CDR3 has 13 amino acids. Trimming left V 2 bases short and J 3 bases short, with 6 bases between. The time point: mouse harvest day 7 after allogeneic transplant. The graft held 10^6 splenic CD5+ T cells and 10^7 T-cell-depleted bone marrow cells. Sequenced sample: lymph node tissue. The receptor was derived from a female BALB/c mouse given C57BL/6 T cells with graft-versus-host disease after an allogeneic hematopoietic cell transplant. This sequence joins TRBV26 and TRBJ2-5; D perhaps matches TRBD1 (5 bases). This CDR3 reads CASSLGQQDTQYF. The CDR3 bases that were read are TGTGCCAGCAGTCTGGGACAACAAGACACCCAGTAC. The full variable domain, with the rest looked up from reference TRBV26 and TRBJ2-5, is NSKVIQTPRYLVKGQGQKAKMRCIPEKGHPVVFWYQQNKNNEFKFLINFQNQEVLQQIDMTEKRFSAECPSNSPCSLEIQSSEAGDSALYLCASSLGQQDTQYFGPGTRLLVL.